This T cell receptor beta chain was identified during a study of cytomegalovirus exposure and HLA in healthy donors. Looking at the study overall: Ancestry clustering placed about 80% of under 450 genotyped donors in the Caucasian-associated cluster.

Regarding this clone: Its cognate antigen is unknown.

Germline CDR1 SGHTA, CDR2 FQGNSA. Trimming cost V 5 bases and J 2 bases; bases outside gene matches: 15. This CDR3 has 17 residues. Overall study findings and caveats: The study recorded about 150 TCR beta chains that were cytomegalovirus-associated. Excluded were some V segments that proved indistinguishable, including TRBV6-2 and TRBV6-3.

The PCR contained 60 Vbeta and 13 Jbeta primers. Produced via immunoSEQ multiplex PCR; TCRdb's table is partial and in-frame only. This table has some 170,000 clones, 75% to 85% appearing once. Specimen: PBMCs. This sequence joins TRBV7-2 and TRBJ2-7; the match to TRBD1 covers 7 bases. The receptor's source is a woman aged 18-35 years in good health and CMV-seropositive. Here the CDR3 reads CASSRAPDRVVTYEQYF. Written as DNA, the CDR3 is TGTGCCAGCAGCCGAGCCCCTGACAGGGTGGTCACCTACGAGCAGTACTTC.